The 13 T cell receptor beta chains in this list originate from one sample, sequenced in a study of T cell changes during pregnancy in multiple sclerosis. Some clones are missing from TCRdb's copy, which holds only in-frame ones; the method was immunoSEQ multiplex PCR. The data show roughly 80,000 clones, about 93% seen once. This sample comprised peripheral blood, obtained after pregnancy. These receptors were collected from a female donor in good health, enrolled as a control in a pregnancy study.

Here the CDR3 DNA reads TGTGCCAGCAGCCGGGGACAGCCATACGAGCAGTACTTC. This sequence encodes CASSRGQPYEQYF. The chain has TRBV5-6 and TRBJ2-7; 7 nucleotides align to TRBD1. Trimming cost V 4 bases and J 4 bases; bases outside gene matches: 5. The CDR3 loop spans 13 amino acids. Germline values: CDR1 SGHDT, CDR2 YYEEEE.

The chain combines TRBV6-5 with TRBJ2-1; 8 bases match TRBD1. The J segment lost 0 bases and the V segment lost 8 bases, leaving 6 bases of the junction unmatched. The CDR3 consists of 15 residues. Germline CDR1 and CDR2: MNHEY and SVGAGI. CDR3 in DNA: TGTGCCAGCCATGCCGGGACAGGCTCCTACAATGAGCAGTTCTTC. Its translation is CASHAGTGSYNEQFF.

The chain recombines TRBV5-1 with TRBJ2-7, with 9 bases matching TRBD1. From germline, CDR1 is SGHRS and CDR2 YFSETQ. The CDR3 spans 15 residues. With 0 bases clipped from V and 4 bases from J, the junction kept 5 bases outside the gene matches. The CDR3 sequence: CASSLEGTGIYEQYF. The CDR3 nucleotides read TGCGCCAGCAGCTTGGAGGGGACAGGGATATACGAGCAGTACTTC.

The J gene is TRBJ2-7, the V gene TRBV29-1, with 8 bases identical to TRBD1. The junction had 5 bases not matched to a gene; V was cut back by 4 bases and J by 3 bases. This CDR3 region has 13 residues. Germline values: CDR1 SQVTM, CDR2 ANQGSEA. CDR3 region: CSVVVQGDYEQYF. The CDR3 coding sequence is TGCAGCGTTGTTGTACAGGGGGACTACGAGCAGTACTTC.

This clone was picked up one time. The chain links TRBV5-8 to TRBJ2-5; D is uncertain. The CDR3 loop spans 12 amino acids. V was trimmed by 4 bases and J by 7 bases, leaving 11 bases between them. In germline, CDR1 is SGHTS, CDR2 YDEGEE. CDR3 loop: CASSPERRTQYF. CDR3 sequence (DNA): TGTGCCAGCAGCCCTGAGCGACGGACCCAGTACTTC.

The V gene is TRBV7-2, the J gene TRBJ1-1, with D maybe TRBD1 (5 bases). V was pared by 4 bases and J by 0 bases, with 15 bases between. There are 16 residues in the CDR3. Per the germline V gene, CDR1 is SGHTA and CDR2 is FQGNSA. For the CDR3, the DNA is TGTGCCAGCAGCTCCGCAGGGAGGTCGATGAACACTGAAGCTTTCTTT. Translating gives CASSSAGRSMNTEAFF.

This clone showed up just once. The chain recombines TRBV7-9 with TRBJ2-3, with D tentatively TRBD1 (6 bases). V dropped 0 bases and J dropped 4 bases, with 14 bases sitting between them. The CDR3 covers 16 residues. Germline CDR1 reads SEHNR; CDR2 reads FQNEAQ (reference sequence). The CDR3 DNA reads TGTGCCAGCAGCTTAGCGGGGGCGGTTACAGCAGATACGCAGTATTTT. This sequence encodes CASSLAGAVTADTQYF.

The rearrangement links TRBV19 to TRBJ2-1; TRBD2 is a possible D gene (6 bases). This CDR3 is 16 amino acids long. Deletions cut 2 bases from V and 0 bases from J, with 11 bases between. Germline V gives CDR1 LNHDA, CDR2 SQIVND (reference sequence). The CDR3 reads CASSIRGGISYNEQFF. In nucleotides, the CDR3 is TGTGCCAGTAGTATAAGGGGCGGGATCTCCTACAATGAGCAGTTCTTC.

The chain is built from TRBV7-8 and TRBJ2-7; TRBD1 matches 9 bases. The CDR3 extends over 16 amino acids. V was clipped by 3 bases and J by 3 bases; unmatched bases: 9. In germline, CDR1 is SGHVS, CDR2 FQNEAQ. This CDR3 is CASSLTGGPRSYEQYF. The CDR3 coding sequence is TGTGCCAGCAGCTTGACAGGGGGTCCGAGGAGCTACGAGCAGTACTTC.

The V call is TRBV10-3, the J call TRBJ2-1; 9 bases agree with TRBD1. The CDR3 loop spans 15 amino acids. V shed 6 bases, J shed 4 bases, and the junction held 7 bases outside the gene matches. The germline gives CDR1 ENHRY, CDR2 SYGVKD. The CDR3 coding sequence is TGTGCCATCAGGGGAGGCGGGACAGGGTACAATGAGCAGTTCTTC. It yields the protein CAIRGGGTGYNEQFF.

The chain couples TRBV30 to TRBJ2-7, with 8 bases lining up with TRBD2. V was clipped by 0 bases and J by 2 bases; unmatched bases: 9. CDR1 and CDR2 (germline): GTSNPN, SVGIG (reference sequence). This CDR3 has 16 amino acids. The CDR3 is CAWSVRDGRAPYEQYF. CDR3 nucleotides: TGTGCCTGGAGTGTACGAGACGGGAGGGCCCCCTACGAGCAGTACTTC.

In its sample, this clone was seen once. The chain recombines TRBV19 with TRBJ2-1; TRBD2 aligns across 9 bases. The CDR3 runs 14 residues. With V trimmed by 3 bases and J by 6 bases, 3 bases remained unmatched. Germline CDR1 is LNHDA and CDR2 is SQIVND (reference sequence). This chain's CDR3 is CASSILAGPNEQFF. The CDR3 DNA sequence: TGTGCCAGTAGTATCCTAGCGGGGCCCAATGAGCAGTTCTTC.

This clone has a single count. This chain links TRBV6-5 with TRBJ2-1; TRBD2 might be the D (6 bases). Germline V gene data show CDR1 as MNHEY and CDR2 as SVGAGI. The CDR3 length is 14 residues. V shed 2 bases and J shed 6 bases, with 11 bases lying between them. CDR3 in amino acids: CASSYGAGPNEQFF. The CDR3 bases are TGTGCCAGCAGTTACGGGGCGGGGCCCAATGAGCAGTTCTTC.